The entry below describes one T cell receptor beta chain. The data belong to a study of T cells in Graves' hyperthyroidism and ophthalmopathy. The CDR3 totals 12 residues. V lost 3 bases and J lost 10, with 10 bases in between. Germline CDR1 is GTSNPN and CDR2 is SVGIG (reference sequence). RNA transcripts gave rise to amplified TCR beta CDR3 regions. TCR CDR3 underwent first-round RT-PCR with the HTBI primer set. TCRdb ran MiXCR on the multiplex PCR reads and lists one entry per CDR3 protein. The sample shows around 300,000 distinct CDR3 sequences, about 20% of them seen only once. The source of this sequence is a man younger than 40 with Graves' ophthalmopathy. The V call is TRBV30, the J call TRBJ1-6; D unclear. The sample taken for sequencing was blood. The CDR3 loop reads CAWSPGGSPLHF. CDR3 bases: TGTGCCTGGAGCCCTGGAGGGTCACCCCTCCACTTT.